This T cell receptor (beta chain) originates from a study of T-cell reconstitution after alpha-beta-depleted transplantation in children. Study findings and constraints: Alpha-beta T cells about two months after transplant reportedly derived from several hundred expanded graft clones. Most T-cell counts and diversity one year after the transplant came from T cells that were newly produced.

The ends were cut back, 4 bases at V and 2 bases at J, with 11 bases in the middle. This CDR3 is 13 amino acids long. The germline V gene has CDR1 SQVTM and CDR2 ANQGSEA. As it was prepared, the TCRbeta library received unique molecular identifiers. TCRdb re-called the PCR reads with MiXCR, one entry per CDR3 protein. The data show some 200,000 distinct CDR3 sequences, approximately 8.4% seen once. As concerns this clonotype: Antigen specificity is unknown.

The TCR sequence derives from a male patient aged 2 to 9 who had a stem cell transplant for acute myeloid leukemia, so the T cells may come from the graft donor. The V gene is TRBV29-1, the J gene TRBJ1-2; TRBD1 might be the D (6 bases). The sequences come from PBMCs, mostly from graft donor cells, collected 360 days after TCRalphabeta/CD19-depleted stem cell transplant. This chain's CDR3 is CSVVGGGNYGYTF. DNA for the CDR3: TGCAGCGTTGTAGGTGGGGGCAACTATGGCTACACCTTC. The whole variable domain, remainder taken from reference TRBV29-1 and TRBJ1-2, is SAVISQKPSRDICQRGTSLTIQCQVDSQVTMMFWYRQQPGQSLTLIATANQGSEATYESGFVIDKFPISRPNLTFSTLTVSNMSPEDSSIYLCSVVGGGNYGYTFGSGTRLTVV.